Presented here are 15 T cell receptor beta chains from one specimen sequenced in a study of CD8 T cells in ankylosing spondylitis. TCRdb analysed the 5' RACE reads with MiXCR anew, one entry per CDR3 protein. The sample yields a few hundred thousand distinct CDR3 sequences, more than 20% seen once. Sequenced: blood, either unsorted or a sorted T cell fraction (not recorded which). These TCRs come from a male donor with ankylosing spondylitis or in good health (not recorded which).

In its sample, this clonotype was seen a few times. The V gene is TRBV5-4, the J gene TRBJ2-1, with 7 bases aligning to TRBD2. Germline CDR1 and CDR2: SGHNT and YYREEE (reference sequence). This CDR3 comprises 15 residues. After removal of 6 bases from V and 4 bases from J, the junction contained 10 bases not matched to a gene. CDR3 sequence (DNA): TGTGCCAGCAATCTCGGCCAGCGGGGATACAATGAGCAGTTCTTC. It specifies CASNLGQRGYNEQFF.

The gene calls are TRBV5-1 and TRBJ1-3; D not certain. CDR3 length: 14 residues. In germline, CDR1 is SGHRS, CDR2 YFSETQ. Trimming pared 5 bases from V and 0 bases from J, leaving 9 bases between. The CDR3: CASRGFNSGNTIYF. The CDR3 coding sequence is TGCGCCAGCAGAGGATTCAACTCTGGAAACACCATATATTTT.

The chain couples TRBV27 to TRBJ2-7, with D uncertain. The CDR3 runs 13 residues. The V end lost 2 bases, the J end lost 3 bases, and 8 bases lay between the germline ends. Germline CDR1 reads MNHEY; CDR2 reads SMNVEV (reference sequence). The CDR3 protein is CASSLTRNYEQYF. CDR3 DNA sequence: TGTGCCAGCAGTTTAACGAGGAACTACGAGCAGTACTTC.

This chain connects TRBV24-1 to TRBJ1-1; D remains ambiguous. Trimming took 6 bases from V and 4 from J, leaving 8 bases between them. CDR1 and CDR2 (germline): KGHDR, SFDVKD. This CDR3 spans 12 amino acids. CDR3 sequence reads: CATSSFGTEAFF. As DNA, the CDR3 is TGTGCCACCAGTTCCTTCGGCACTGAAGCTTTCTTT.

The sample holds a few counts of this clonotype. The chain links TRBV20-1 to TRBJ2-2; maybe TRBD2 (5 bases). With 0 bases removed from V and 1 base from J, the gap between germline ends came to 9 bases. The CDR3 runs 15 residues. The germline V gene has CDR1 DFQATT and CDR2 SNEGSKA (reference sequence). CDR3 DNA: TGCAGTGCTAGAGATCGGGAAAAGAACACCGGGGAGCTGTTTTTT. Translated: CSARDREKNTGELFF.

The gene calls are TRBV7-9 and TRBJ2-1; the match to TRBD2 covers 9 bases. Trimming cost V 0 bases and J 5 bases; bases outside gene matches: 5. This CDR3 has 16 residues. Germline loops: CDR1 SEHNR, CDR2 FQNEAQ (reference sequence). CDR3 DNA sequence: TGTGCCAGCAGCTTAGCGAGCGGGGGGATCAACAATGAGCAGTTCTTC. This encodes CASSLASGGINNEQFF.

The chain combines TRBV2 with TRBJ2-1; the match to TRBD1 covers 7 bases. Germline V gene lookup returns CDR1 SNHLY and CDR2 FYNNEI. The CDR3 contains 18 residues. The V segment lost 3 bases and the J segment 1 base; nucleotides outside the gene matches: 12. The CDR3 coding sequence is TGTGCCAGCAGTGAGGACCAGCAGGGGGTGGCATCCTACAATGAGCAGTTCTTC. It encodes CASSEDQQGVASYNEQFF.

This clonotype was found a few times. The chain is built from TRBV7-9 and TRBJ2-7; TRBD2 aligns across 7 bases. J gave up 2 bases and V 4 bases, and 8 bases lay outside the gene matches. The CDR3 contains 15 residues. Germline CDR1 is SEHNR and CDR2 is FQNEAQ (reference sequence). The CDR3 DNA reads TGTGCCAGCAGCTCAGAAGGGACTACAACCTACGAGCAGTACTTC. Amino acids: CASSSEGTTTYEQYF.

In its sample, this clonotype was seen a few times. This sequence joins TRBV27 and TRBJ1-2; D ambiguous. V was pared by 2 bases and J by 2 bases, with 9 bases between. CDR1 and CDR2 from the germline V gene are MNHEY and SMNVEV (reference sequence). The length of the CDR3 is 14 residues. The DNA for the CDR3 is TGTGCCAGCAGTTTAGGGCAGACCAACTATGGCTACACCTTC. Protein product: CASSLGQTNYGYTF.

CDR3 in DNA: TGTGCCAGCAGTTCGGGACTAGCGGGGGCGCCCCACTTTTTGAATGAGCAGTTCTTC. It translates to CASSSGLAGAPHFLNEQFF. The chain combines TRBV2 with TRBJ2-1, with 14 nucleotides matching TRBD2. V lost 5 bases and J lost 7; bases outside the gene matches: 16. In germline, CDR1 is SNHLY, CDR2 FYNNEI. The CDR3 is 19 amino acids.

In this sample, this clonotype turned up a few times. This chain links TRBV10-3 with TRBJ2-4; the D gene is possibly TRBD1 (5 bases). Germline V gene sequence: CDR1 ENHRY, CDR2 SYGVKD. Trimming took off 3 bases at V and 5 bases at J, with 11 bases between the two ends. This CDR3 contains 14 residues. The CDR3 sequence is CAISDQEGENIQYF. The CDR3 DNA is TGTGCCATCAGTGACCAGGAAGGGGAAAACATTCAGTACTTC.

A few counts support this clonotype. The chain couples TRBV20-1 to TRBJ2-7; the D gene is possibly TRBD2 (6 bases). CDR3 length equals 15 residues. Trimming took off 0 bases at V and 0 bases at J, with 12 bases between the two ends. CDR1 and CDR2 (germline): DFQATT, SNEGSKA (reference sequence). The CDR3 region is CSARDRGIPSYEQYF. CDR3 nucleotide sequence: TGCAGTGCTAGAGATCGCGGGATTCCCTCCTACGAGCAGTACTTC.

This chain links TRBV10-3 with TRBJ2-1; D uncertain. V gave up 3 bases and J gave up 2 bases, with 11 bases separating them. The CDR3 extends over 15 amino acids. Germline CDR1 reads ENHRY; CDR2 reads SYGVKD. The CDR3 protein is CAISDSDKAYNEQFF. The CDR3 bases are TGTGCCATCAGTGACTCGGATAAAGCCTACAATGAGCAGTTCTTC.

This clonotype was recorded only once. This sequence joins TRBV3-1 and TRBJ1-4; TRBD1 matches 8 bases. The germline CDR1 and CDR2 sequences are LGHDT and YNNKEL (reference sequence). The CDR3 is 15 residues long. After removal of 10 bases from V and 8 bases from J, the junction contained 15 bases not matched to a gene. The CDR3 nucleotides are TGTGCCACCTGTCAGAAGACAGGGGAGGGAGAAAAACTGTTTTTT. Translation gives CATCQKTGEGEKLFF. The complete variable domain, with remaining parts taken from reference TRBV3-1 and TRBJ1-4, reads DTAVSQTPKYLVTQMGNDKSIKCEQNLGHDTMYWYKQDSKKFLKIMFSYNNKELIINETVPNRFSPKSPDKAHLNLHINSLELGDSAVYFCATCQKTGEGEKLFFGSGTQLSVL.

The CDR3 here is CAILNRGAGTAGELFF. CDR3 DNA: TGTGCCATCCTGAATCGAGGGGCAGGGACCGCCGGGGAGCTGTTTTTT. V and J are TRBV10-3 and TRBJ2-2; D is perhaps TRBD1 or TRBD2 (5 bases each). Germline CDR1 reads ENHRY; CDR2 reads SYGVKD. V shed 8 bases and J shed 6 bases, with 22 bases lying between them. This CDR3 is built from 16 residues.